This TCR beta chain was sequenced for a study of blood T cells in healthy people across ages. PCR was performed a second time for about 6 to 12 cycles using a sample-barcoded 5' primer and a J-beta primer mix. TCRdb passed the 5' RACE reads through MiXCR, listing each CDR3 protein once. The sample lists roughly 1.5 million distinct CDR3 sequences; roughly two fifths were seen once. This CDR3 has 12 residues. The germline V and J ends were trimmed by 2 bases and 2 bases, with 6 bases remaining between them. Germline V lookup: CDR1 DFQATT, CDR2 SNEGSKA (reference sequence). A note on this clonotype: The antigen remains unidentified.

Whole-study findings and limits: Observed TCR beta diversity per million T cells went down as age went up. This fall followed a roughly linear course with age. PBMCs went unsorted, and a conclusive naive versus antigen-experienced comparison was therefore prevented.

The chain carries TRBV20-1 and TRBJ1-2; no definite D call. The source material was blood. The TCR was taken from a woman aged 18-30 years in good health. The CDR3 DNA reads TGCAGTGCTAGATTTCAGAACTATGGCTACACCTTC. It yields the protein CSARFQNYGYTF.